This TCR beta chain was found in a study of cytotoxic CD8 clonotypes in ibrutinib-treated CLL. Profiled with immunoSEQ multiplex PCR; TCRdb holds only in-frame clones, not every one. This sample carries about 50,000 clones, approximately 87% of them seen once, and the ten largest clones take about 20%. With 0 bases removed from V and 0 bases from J, the gap between germline ends came to 9 bases. The CDR3 sequence is 16 residues long. Germline V lookup: CDR1 ENHRY, CDR2 SYGVKD. Only a few counts were recorded for this clone. This rearrangement joins TRBV10-3 to TRBJ2-1, with no clear D. The TCR was taken from a human donor with chronic lymphocytic leukemia. The sample consisted of PBMCs, taken after 24 months of ibrutinib treatment. This CDR3 is CAISESIHSSYNEQFF. DNA of the CDR3: TGTGCCATCAGTGAGTCGATACACAGCTCCTACAATGAGCAGTTCTTC.